This T cell receptor (beta chain) was found in a study of OX40 agonist ivuxolimab in advanced cancers. Study details: Ivuxolimab, an antibody acting as an agonist of OX40 (CD134), was used to treat patients. Intravenous ivuxolimab was administered to patients every 2 weeks at 0.01 to 10 mg/kg. Enrollees could have had prior anti-PD-1, anti-PD-L1 or anti-CTLA-4 therapy, which over 35% had received. General study points: Among the least clonally expanded were partial responders at 0.1-3.0 mg/kg.

Produced via immunoSEQ multiplex PCR; TCRdb's table is partial and in-frame only. The table lists roughly 52,000 clones, 84% of them singletons. Regarding this clone: Its target is not known.

This CDR3 contains 17 residues. CDR1 and CDR2 (germline): SGHKS, YYEKEE (reference sequence). V gave up 4 bases and J gave up 2 bases; unmatched junction bases: 12. The J gene is TRBJ2-7, the V gene TRBV5-5, with TRBD2 matching 10 bases. The sample was CD4+ or CD8+ T cells sorted from blood, taken in a trial of the OX40 agonist ivuxolimab. This receptor was identified in an adult with an advanced solid tumor such as melanoma, head and neck, liver or kidney cancer. CDR3 amino acids: CASSDSSGSLPTYEQYF. CDR3 coding DNA: TGTGCCAGCAGCGACTCTAGCGGGAGTCTCCCCACCTACGAGCAGTACTTC. The whole variable domain, filled in from reference TRBV5-5 and TRBJ2-7, reads DAGVTQSPTHLIKTRGQQVTLRCSPISGHKSVSWYQQVLGQGPQFIFQYYEKEERGRGNFPDRFSARQFPNYSSELNVNALLLGDSALYLCASSDSSGSLPTYEQYFGPGTRLTVT.